This T cell receptor (beta chain) was captured by sequencing in a study of monozygotic twins with inflammatory bowel disease. The length of the CDR3 is 13 residues. Germline CDR1 reads ENHRY; CDR2 reads SYGVKD. Note on this clonotype: The antigen is not known.

For every TCR library, 3500 ng of total RNA was used. TCRdb reprocessed the 5' RACE reads and stores each CDR3 protein as one record, lacking DNA. Recorded for this sample: a few hundred thousand distinct CDR3 sequences. Notes on the study in general: Other individuals had fewer clonotypes in common with IBD patients than with healthy twins, especially with disease activity.

The J gene is TRBJ1-1, the V gene TRBV10-3. The receptor was derived from a human donor with ulcerative colitis or Crohn's disease, or a healthy co-twin of an affected twin (not recorded which). Sequencing was done on a sample of blood. Here the CDR3 reads CATKNSIDTEAFF.